This T cell receptor (beta chain) was documented in a study of Ad26.COV2.S vaccination and SARS-CoV-2 variants. Treatment given: some 20 received Ad26.COV2.S at low or high dose, single or two shots; roughly five received placebo; per-sample allocation not given. The samples were gathered on day 63 after the first injection of vaccine or placebo. Clones were read by immunoSEQ multiplex PCR, and TCRdb kept only the in-frame ones, dropping some. Of around 270,000 clones listed, around nine tenths are singletons. Germline V gene lookup returns CDR1 MGHDK and CDR2 SYGVNS. V shed 6 bases and J shed 4 bases, with 24 bases lying between them. This CDR3 region has 17 residues. Findings of the study overall: Vaccinees and placebo recipients showed similar non-spike TCR breadth.

In regard to this clone: The antigen remains unidentified.

The clonotype was recovered from a person aged 18-65 years who received the Ad26.COV2.S COVID-19 vaccine or a placebo. This chain links TRBV25-1 with TRBJ1-1; tentative D call: TRBD1 (6 bases). The sample in question was peripheral blood, obtained in a trial of Ad26.COV2.S vaccine versus placebo. The CDR3, as DNA: TGTGCCAGCAGAGGAAAGGAGGGGGGTGAAGAGGGCACTGAAGCTTTCTTT. Translating it yields CASRGKEGGEEGTEAFF.